This passage covers 29 T cell receptor beta chains from one sample sequenced in a study of T cell repertoires in cytomegalovirus infection. Their target antigens are unknown. TCRdb passed the reads through MiXCR, listing each CDR3 protein once. The top ten clones hold 30% to 40% of a sample with about 120,000 distinct CDR3 sequences, roughly a tenth of them seen once. Sequencing was carried out using PBMCs, sequenced either directly or after in vitro stimulation (not recorded which). The receptors were gathered from a human donor in good health (CMV status not recorded). Some clones in this sample may be carry-over from other donors' samples.

This clonotype was recorded a few times. The chain combines TRBV6-5 with TRBJ2-5; D is ambiguous. Trimming left V 0 bases short and J 5 bases short, with 4 bases between. CDR1 is MNHEY, CDR2 SVGAGI, per germline. The CDR3 has 12 amino acids. The CDR3 is CASSYSGETQYF. In DNA form, the CDR3 reads TGTGCCAGCAGTTACTCCGGGGAGACCCAGTACTTC.

This clonotype has a handful of counts. The chain employs TRBV29-1 and TRBJ2-2; no clear D gene. V dropped 2 bases and J dropped 3 bases, with 19 bases sitting between them. This CDR3 is 17 amino acids long. In germline, CDR1 is SQVTM, CDR2 ANQGSEA. For the CDR3, the DNA is TGCAGCGTTGAAAGGCGGAACCTAAGGTTGGACACCGGGGAGCTGTTTTTT. This sequence encodes CSVERRNLRLDTGELFF.

This clonotype was counted only a few times. The CDR3 DNA reads as TGCGCCAGCAGCCAAGATCCTGGCCTAGCGGGCAATGAGCAGTTCTTC. Translating it yields CASSQDPGLAGNEQFF. This chain connects TRBV4-3 to TRBJ2-1, with 8 bases fitting TRBD2. The germline CDR1 and CDR2 sequences are LGHNA and YSLEER. V dropped 0 bases and J dropped 6; count of bases not matched to a gene: 7. This CDR3 is built from 16 residues.

The gene calls are TRBV12-3 or TRBV12-4 and TRBJ2-3; D call uncertain. CDR3 size: 17 residues. V was trimmed by 3 bases and J by 2 bases, leaving 18 bases between them. DNA for the CDR3: TGTGCCAGCAGTTTTGAGACGTCAACTAACCCCACAGATACGCAGTATTTT. Encoded protein: CASSFETSTNPTDTQYF.

The table lists this clonotype with a few counts. V usage is TRBV9 and J usage is TRBJ1-2; possible D gene TRBD1, 6 bases. This CDR3 has 15 residues. Germline V gene data show CDR1 as SGDLS and CDR2 as YYNGEE. V lost 0 bases and J lost 6, with 15 bases in between. The chain's CDR3 is CASSVGSRTVDGYTF. CDR3 nucleotide sequence: TGTGCCAGCAGCGTAGGGTCCAGGACAGTGGATGGCTACACCTTC.

At least ten counts were recorded for this clonotype. V usage is TRBV4-1 and J usage is TRBJ2-3; TRBD2 aligns across 12 bases. Germline assignment: CDR1 MGHRA and CDR2 YSYEKL. This CDR3 comprises 16 residues. The J segment lost 5 bases and the V segment lost 1 base, leaving 4 bases of the junction unmatched. CDR3 sequence (DNA): TGCGCCAGCAGCCAAGTCCTAGCGGGAGGGAGAGATACGCAGTATTTT. As protein: CASSQVLAGGRDTQYF.

This clonotype was counted a few times. The chain joins TRBV7-9 to TRBJ2-5, with 7 positions matching TRBD2. The CDR3 is 15 amino acids. In germline, CDR1 is SEHNR, CDR2 FQNEAQ (reference sequence). V shed 1 base and J 4 bases; nucleotides not matched to a gene: 6. The CDR3 DNA sequence: TGTGCCAGCAGCTTAGTCCCCAGCGGGGCAGAGACCCAGTACTTC. It is translated as CASSLVPSGAETQYF.

The genes are TRBV7-2 and TRBJ2-7; D possibly matches TRBD1 or TRBD2 (5 bases each). Germline loops: CDR1 SGHTA, CDR2 FQGNSA. There are 14 residues in the CDR3. V lost 5 bases and J lost 2, with 13 bases in between. In nucleotides, the CDR3 is TGTGCCAGCAGCCCCCGGGACGGAACCTACGAGCAGTACTTC. Its translation: CASSPRDGTYEQYF.

This clonotype has at least ten counts. CDR3 DNA: TGTGCCAGCAGCTCCAGGGGGGAGACCCAGTACTTC. Translated: CASSSRGETQYF. The chain has TRBV7-2 and TRBJ2-5; TRBD1 agrees at 7 bases. This CDR3 comprises 12 residues. After removal of 4 bases from V and 5 bases from J, the junction contained 1 base not matched to a gene. Germline CDR1 and CDR2: SGHTA and FQGNSA.

There are a few counts of this clonotype. This chain joins TRBV4-3 and TRBJ2-1, with TRBD2 as a possible D gene (5 bases). Looked up from germline, CDR1 is LGHNA and CDR2 is YSLEER. The germline V and J ends were trimmed by 0 bases and 0 bases, with 9 bases remaining between them. The CDR3 length is 16 residues. The CDR3 here is CASSQDPSYSYNEQFF. CDR3 coding DNA: TGCGCCAGCAGCCAAGATCCTAGCTACTCCTACAATGAGCAGTTCTTC.

This clonotype was seen only a few times. V is TRBV18 and J is TRBJ2-2; D not resolved. The CDR3 consists of 14 residues. Trimming pared 6 bases from V and 5 bases from J, leaving 13 bases between. From germline, CDR1 is KGHSH and CDR2 LQKENI. The CDR3 DNA reads TGTGCCAGCTCCCTAGACGGTCCGACCGGGGAGCTGTTTTTT. It translates to CASSLDGPTGELFF.

This clonotype has more than one count but fewer than ten. This rearrangement joins TRBV5-4 to TRBJ2-2, with unresolved D. Germline-derived CDR1 and CDR2 are SGHNT and YYREEE (reference sequence). V was shortened by 2 bases and J by 8 bases, with 10 bases between the two germline ends. CDR3 length: 13 amino acids. The CDR3: CASSLPYRGELFF. CDR3 nucleotide sequence: TGTGCCAGCAGCTTACCCTATAGAGGGGAGCTGTTTTTT.

The chain joins TRBV6-1 to TRBJ2-7, with TRBD1 matching over 7 bases. CDR3 length equals 13 residues. In germline, CDR1 is MNHNS, CDR2 SASEGT. V shed 4 bases, J shed 7 bases, and the junction held 7 bases outside the gene matches. CDR3 amino acids: CASSARQGGEQYF. The CDR3 DNA follows: TGTGCCAGCAGTGCCAGACAGGGCGGTGAGCAGTACTTC.

This sequence joins TRBV28 and TRBJ1-1, with D maybe TRBD1 (6 bases). Trimming removed 6 bases from V and 3 bases from J, with 17 bases in between. The CDR3 consists of 15 residues. Germline values: CDR1 MDHEN, CDR2 SYDVKM. The CDR3 DNA reads as TGTGCCAGCAGATCCGTAACAGGGATTGACACTGAAGCTTTCTTT. Protein: CASRSVTGIDTEAFF.

The rearrangement links TRBV29-1 to TRBJ2-2, with D tentatively TRBD2 (5 bases). CDR3 length equals 12 residues. The germline CDR1 and CDR2 sequences are SQVTM and ANQGSEA. V lost 4 bases to trimming and J lost 6 bases, with 9 bases between them. CDR3 loop: CSVAEVAGELFF. CDR3 in DNA: TGCAGCGTTGCGGAGGTTGCCGGGGAGCTGTTTTTT.

The rearrangement joins TRBV5-6 to TRBJ1-5; TRBD1 matches at 8 bases. Trimming removed 4 bases from V and 2 bases from J; junction bases left unmatched: 8. Germline CDR1 and CDR2: SGHDT and YYEEEE. This CDR3 has 16 residues. DNA of the CDR3: TGTGCCAGCAGCCTGGACAGGGAAGGGGGCAATCAGCCCCAGCATTTT. Its protein product is CASSLDREGGNQPQHF.

This clonotype was recorded many times. This sequence joins TRBV7-2 and TRBJ1-5, with D unclear. The CDR3 extends over 15 amino acids. Germline CDR1 SGHTA, CDR2 FQGNSA. The V end lost 5 bases, the J end lost 0 bases, and 11 bases lay between the germline ends. The CDR3 region has the DNA TGTGCCAGCAGCCGGGATCAAAATAGCAATCAGCCCCAGCATTTT. This encodes CASSRDQNSNQPQHF.

This clonotype has only a few counts. The chain links TRBV6-4 to TRBJ2-1; D unclear. V lost 9 bases, J lost 5 bases, and 11 bases lay in between. The CDR3 is 12 residues long. From germline, CDR1 is MRHNA and CDR2 SNTAGT. The CDR3 loop reads CASSTANNEQFF. The CDR3 DNA is TGTGCCAGTAGTACAGCGAACAATGAGCAGTTCTTC.

At least ten counts were recorded for this clonotype. The chain employs TRBV19 and TRBJ1-5; D perhaps matches TRBD1 (5 bases). CDR1 is LNHDA and CDR2 is SQIVND in the germline V gene (reference sequence). The CDR3 runs to 15 residues. V was pared by 5 bases and J by 2 bases, with 13 bases between. The CDR3 sequence: CASSRDPRGNQPQHF. Here the CDR3 DNA reads TGTGCCAGTAGTCGGGACCCCAGGGGCAATCAGCCCCAGCATTTT. Looking up the rest from reference TRBV19 and TRBJ1-5 gives the full variable domain: DGGITQSPKYLFRKEGQNVTLSCEQNLNHDAMYWYRQDPGQGLRLIYYSQIVNDFQKGDIAEGYSVSREKKESFPLTVTSAQKNPTAFYLCASSRDPRGNQPQHFGDGTRLSIL.

This clonotype has a count of ten or more. V is TRBV7-8 and J is TRBJ2-7, with D perhaps assigned TRBD1 or TRBD2 (5 bases each). Germline loops: CDR1 SGHVS, CDR2 FQNEAQ. V was clipped by 5 bases and J by 2 bases, with 16 bases between them. The CDR3 totals 15 residues. The CDR3 reads CASSRTGTGTYEQYF. The CDR3 nucleotides are TGTGCCAGCAGCCGAACCGGGACCGGAACCTACGAGCAGTACTTC.

This clonotype turned up a few times. The genes are TRBV2 and TRBJ2-1; possibly TRBD2 for D (5 bases). This CDR3 region has 16 residues. CDR1 SNHLY and CDR2 FYNNEI come from the germline V gene. Trimming pared 6 bases from V and 4 bases from J, leaving 19 bases between. The DNA for the CDR3 is TGTGCCAGCAGGACTTTTGGGGAGAGGGTGTACAATGAGCAGTTCTTC. Translation: CASRTFGERVYNEQFF.

This clonotype has at least ten counts. The chain is built from TRBV12-3 or TRBV12-4 and TRBJ2-5; TRBD1 is a possible D gene (6 bases). Trimming left V 5 bases short and J 5 bases short, with 15 bases between. This CDR3 is built from 14 residues. CDR3 loop: CASSRGGGSETQYF. The CDR3, as DNA: TGTGCCAGCAGTCGAGGGGGTGGGTCGGAGACCCAGTACTTC.

This clonotype was recorded at least ten times. The chain couples TRBV28 to TRBJ2-7; 7 nucleotides agree with TRBD1. The germline CDR1 and CDR2 sequences are MDHEN and SYDVKM. The CDR3 consists of 13 residues. The J segment lost 5 bases and the V segment lost 4 bases, leaving 5 bases of the junction unmatched. The CDR3 DNA reads as TGTGCCAGCAGTTCGGGGACAGCCCACGAGCAGTACTTC. Translation: CASSSGTAHEQYF.

This clonotype was counted at least ten times. The chain has TRBV7-2 and TRBJ2-1; TRBD1 is a possible D gene (6 bases). Per the germline V gene, CDR1 is SGHTA and CDR2 is FQGNSA. V dropped 6 bases and J dropped 0 bases, with 12 bases sitting between them. The CDR3 has 15 amino acids. CDR3 DNA: TGTGCCAGCAGACAGACAGGTAGCTCCTACAATGAGCAGTTCTTC. The encoded protein is CASRQTGSSYNEQFF.

This clonotype was observed many times. CDR3: CASSVGTVAKNIQYF. CDR3 nucleotides: TGTGCCAGCAGCGTCGGGACCGTAGCCAAAAACATTCAGTACTTC. The chain uses TRBV7-2 and TRBJ2-4; D tentatively reads TRBD1 or TRBD2 (5 bases each). Between the trimmed V and J ends, which lost 5 bases and 0 bases, there was a span of 11 bases. Per germline, CDR1 SGHTA and CDR2 FQGNSA. The CDR3 loop spans 15 amino acids.

This clonotype was seen more than once but under ten times. The chain joins TRBV6-5 to TRBJ2-2; the D is unclear. V lost 5 bases, J lost 8 bases, and 15 bases lay in between. The CDR3 totals 14 residues. Germline CDR1 MNHEY, CDR2 SVGAGI. This CDR3 reads CASSDLFPAGELFF. The CDR3 DNA is TGTGCCAGCAGTGACCTCTTCCCAGCGGGGGAGCTGTTTTTT.

There are a few counts of this clonotype. The rearrangement joins TRBV10-3 to TRBJ2-1; maybe TRBD1 (6 bases). The ends were cut back, 4 bases at V and 3 bases at J, with 13 bases in the middle. The CDR3 covers 15 residues. Germline assignment: CDR1 ENHRY and CDR2 SYGVKD. The CDR3 DNA sequence: TGTGCCATCAGTGGCCGGGACACCTACTACAATGAGCAGTTCTTC. Amino acids: CAISGRDTYYNEQFF.

The chain joins TRBV19 to TRBJ2-3; D gene unclear. The CDR3 loop spans 13 amino acids. CDR1 LNHDA and CDR2 SQIVND come from the germline V gene (reference sequence). Trimming stripped 3 bases from V and 2 bases from J, with 6 bases between. The CDR3 region is CASSIRVTDTQYF. Written as DNA, the CDR3 is TGTGCCAGTAGTATCCGGGTCACAGATACGCAGTATTTT.

This clonotype has just a few counts. The chain is built from TRBV12-5 and TRBJ2-2; D remains unclear. This CDR3 spans 12 amino acids. The ends were cut back, 6 bases at V and 5 bases at J, with 7 bases in the middle. From germline, CDR1 is LGHNT and CDR2 FRNRAP. CDR3 DNA sequence: TGTGCTAGTGGCGCCTTTACCGGGGAGCTGTTTTTT. Protein: CASGAFTGELFF.